This T cell receptor (beta chain) is drawn from a study of Tregs in tolerant kidney transplant recipients. The repertoire was sequenced with immunoSEQ multiplex PCR; TCRdb's copy has only in-frame clones and lacks some. The repertoire holds under 50,000 clones, with less than 95% as singletons. Unstimulated Tregs (CD4+CD25+CD127-) and CD4+CD25- non-Tregs were sorted from PBMCs. Thawed PBMCs were rested overnight at 37°C with roughly 200 IU/ml IL-2 before regulatory T cell sorting. Germline lookup yields CDR1 SNHLY and CDR2 FYNNEI. The V gene lost 10 bases and the J gene lost 0 bases, with 17 bases spanning the gap. CDR3 length equals 15 residues. Details on this clone: Antigen specificity is unknown.

Study-level results: Biological reproducibility was not directly addressed, but technical replication error appeared minimal. Few patients were studied, so findings need validation in larger groups.

The TCR comes from a human donor in good health. The sequencing sample was made of Tregs from blood. This chain uses TRBV2 with TRBJ2-3; D might be TRBD1 (6 bases). The CDR3 is CATTKGETSTDTQYF. CDR3 nucleotide sequence: TGTGCCACCACGAAGGGGGAGACTAGCACAGATACGCAGTATTTT.